This TCR beta chain was captured by sequencing in a study of T cells after yellow fever vaccination. Study information: Fractions of limited cellularity were prepared by means of SMART-Seq v4 Ultra Low Input.

The CDR3 covers 12 residues. Germline CDR1 is SGDLS and CDR2 is YYNGEE. Trimming removed 1 base at V and 8 bases at J, with 7 bases between. TCRdb used MiXCR to reprocess the 5' RACE reads, holding one entry per CDR3 protein. Here the sample spans 300,000 to 350,000 distinct CDR3 sequences, 4% being singletons. This receptor was identified in a man younger than 30 who received the YFV17D yellow fever vaccine. Source: PBMCs, taken 5 days after the yellow fever booster vaccination. This sequence joins TRBV9 and TRBJ2-1; D call uncertain. For the CDR3, the DNA is TGTGCCAGCAGCGTATTGGGATATGAGCAGTTCTTC. Translation gives CASSVLGYEQFF.